The clone carrying this T cell receptor beta chain has only a few counts. Its antigen remains unknown. V gave up 2 bases and J gave up 1 base, with 16 bases separating them. Germline V gives CDR1 SGHTA, CDR2 FQGTGA. The CDR3 extends over 17 amino acids. The authors isolated at least 7 million PBMCs per sample. This entry is derived from a study of blood T cells in healthy people across ages. Alongside a J-beta primer mix, a sample-barcoded 5' primer served in a second PCR lasting roughly 7 to 12 cycles. Each cDNA was tagged by a template-switch adaptor containing 12 random nucleotides. TCRdb reprocessed the 5' RACE reads via MiXCR and lists one record per CDR3 protein. The table records roughly 1.6 million distinct CDR3 sequences, 34% of them present only once. Findings and limits, study-wide: When one million T cells were used, diversity estimates were thought to be underestimates. There were more naive CD4+ cells and higher diversity in long-lived donors than in aged donors.

The source material was blood. The TCR was taken from a woman between 25 and 40 years old in good health. This chain connects TRBV7-3 to TRBJ2-3; D perhaps matches TRBD2 (5 bases). The CDR3 sequence is CASSLLPRKGGTDTQYF. In DNA form, the CDR3 reads TGTGCCAGCAGCTTACTGCCTCGTAAGGGAGGCACAGATACGCAGTATTTT.